This TCR beta chain came from a study of blood T cell repertoires in COVID-19. Overall study context: Specimens from acute and convalescent COVID-19 originated in the United States, Italy and Spain.

CDR1 is MDHEN and CDR2 is SYDVKM in the germline V gene. The CDR3 covers 15 residues. Unmatched junction bases numbered 8, after V lost 6 bases and J lost 2 bases. In the study's own analysis: Reference gene primer amplification in the assay estimated nucleated cell counts. Sequenced by immunoSEQ multiplex PCR; TCRdb stores in-frame clones only, minus some. The V and J calls and clone size come from that table; D and trimming were worked out from the DNA. This table has about 120,000 clones, 81% appearing once. The receptor was isolated from a man aged 25-40 years with COVID-19, enrolled during active disease. The specimen was peripheral blood. The chain combines TRBV28 with TRBJ2-5, with 8 bases lining up with TRBD2. As DNA, the CDR3 is TGTGCCAGCAGCTCCGGGAGGGCCTGGCAAGAGACCCAGTACTTC. Translation gives CASSSGRAWQETQYF.